This section outlines one T cell receptor (beta chain) sequence together with its context. What it recognizes is unknown. Method: immunoSEQ multiplex PCR; TCRdb's copy keeps in-frame clones and lacks some. The data contain tens of thousands of clones, roughly four fifths of them singletons. The data were taken from a study of vaccination effects on CD4 cells after COVID-19. Overall study results and limits: In the late period after vaccination, infection- and vaccine-induced clones contracted markedly.

CDR3 length: 15 amino acids. J gave up 3 bases and V 1 base, and 4 bases lay outside the gene matches. In germline, CDR1 is MNHEY, CDR2 SMNVEV (reference sequence). After expansion with viral peptide pools in the ViraFEST assay, antigen-specific CD4+ T cells were sequenced. Isolation of CD4+ T cells took place after 10 to 11 days of culture. Vaccination of participants consisted of two doses of either the BNT162b2 or mRNA-1273 vaccine. Wells containing 1.5 million to 2.5 million PBMC each were cultured with about 9 IU/ml IL-2 and 8 to 10 ug/ml peptides. Half the medium was replaced with IL-2 medium on days 3 and 7.

The clonotype comes from a human donor who received a COVID-19 vaccine. Some clones in this sample may be carry-over from other donors' samples. This sequence joins TRBV27 and TRBJ2-5; TRBD1 agrees at 8 bases. The specimen comprised CD4+ T cells from PBMCs cultured with HCoV-NL63 spike peptides, sampled after COVID-19 vaccination. CDR3 amino acids: CASSLFWTGKETQYF. CDR3 coding DNA: TGTGCCAGCAGTTTATTTTGGACAGGGAAAGAGACCCAGTACTTC.